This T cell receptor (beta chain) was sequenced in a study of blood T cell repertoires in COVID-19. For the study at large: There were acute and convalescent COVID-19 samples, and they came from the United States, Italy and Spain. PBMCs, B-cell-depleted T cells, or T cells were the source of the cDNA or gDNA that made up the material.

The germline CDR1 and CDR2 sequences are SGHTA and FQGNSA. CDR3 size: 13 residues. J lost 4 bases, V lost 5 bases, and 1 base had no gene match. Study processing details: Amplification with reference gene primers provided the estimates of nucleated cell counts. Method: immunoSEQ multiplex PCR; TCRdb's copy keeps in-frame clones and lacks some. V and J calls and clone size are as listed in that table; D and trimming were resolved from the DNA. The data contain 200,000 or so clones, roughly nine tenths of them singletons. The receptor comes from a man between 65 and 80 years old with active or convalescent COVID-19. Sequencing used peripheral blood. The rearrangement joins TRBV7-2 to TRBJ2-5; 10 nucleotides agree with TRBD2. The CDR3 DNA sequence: TGTGCCAGCAGCCGGACTAGCGGAGAGACCCAGTACTTC. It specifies CASSRTSGETQYF.